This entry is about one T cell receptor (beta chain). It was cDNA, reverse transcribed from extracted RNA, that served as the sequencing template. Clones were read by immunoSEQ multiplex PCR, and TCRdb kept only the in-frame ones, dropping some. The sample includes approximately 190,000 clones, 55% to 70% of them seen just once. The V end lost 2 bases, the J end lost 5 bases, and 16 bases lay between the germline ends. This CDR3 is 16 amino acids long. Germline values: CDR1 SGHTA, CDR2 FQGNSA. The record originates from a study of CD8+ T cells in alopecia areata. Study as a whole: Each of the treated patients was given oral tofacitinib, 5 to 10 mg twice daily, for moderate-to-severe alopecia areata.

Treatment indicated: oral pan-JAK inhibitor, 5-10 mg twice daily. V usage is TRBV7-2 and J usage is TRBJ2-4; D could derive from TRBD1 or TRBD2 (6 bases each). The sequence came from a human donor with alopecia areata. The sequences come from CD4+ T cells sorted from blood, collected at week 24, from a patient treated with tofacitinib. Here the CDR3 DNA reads TGTGCCAGCAGCTTATCGGGGGCCTCGGGAGAAAACATTCAGTACTTC. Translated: CASSLSGASGENIQYF.